This T cell receptor beta chain was sequenced for a study of CD8 T cells in Susac syndrome (dated by TCRdb to 2018 to 2020). Regarding the research as a whole: Whether CD8+ T cell activation and differentiation in Susac syndrome was antigen driven was tested using repertoire sequencing. CD8+ T cell repertoire clonality was compared between some 13 healthy donors, around 14 Susac syndrome patients and 15 multiple sclerosis patients.

High-throughput TCR beta sequencing profiled peripheral blood CD8+ and CD4+ T cells from healthy donors, Susac syndrome patients and multiple sclerosis patients. The healthy donors served as controls matched for age and sex. Bulk CD8+ and CD4+ T cells were purified magnetically by negative isolation, whereas CD8+ TEMRA cells were enriched by FACS. Blood was drawn into EDTA tubes, processed within 24 hours, and PBMCs were isolated by density gradient centrifugation. PBMCs intended for TCR sequencing were cryopreserved in liquid nitrogen and were subsequently thawed in a 37 degrees C water bath. A purity of at least 90% was achieved for sorted or isolated CD4+, CD8+ and CD8+ TEMRA cells. From cysteine to phenylalanine, the CDR3 is 14 amino acids long. Just the 42-base CDR3 DNA is kept, in frame starting at base 1. Trimming takes 7 bases from V and 0 bases from J, and the germline ends sit 13 bases apart. Sequences GTSNPN (CDR1) and SVGIG (CDR2) are obtained from the germline V gene (reference sequence).

Beyond this particular receptor, the publication reports: The TCR sequencing and HLA analysis was acknowledged to have included a relatively small number of individuals.

RNA was extracted using the RNeasy kit, and about 0.5 to 1 ug of the RNA was reverse transcribed with random hexamers. The immunoSEQ multiplex PCR assay, covering 54 Vbeta and 13 Jbeta segments, was used to amplify TCR beta CDR3 regions. PCR amplification bias was corrected using a synthetic template baseline for primer optimization and computational correction. The original methods were these. Only productive sequences were kept, with reads annotated to V, D and J genes according to IMGT and analyzed in immunoSEQ Analyzer. Clonality was computed as one minus Shannon entropy normalized by log2 of the number of productive unique sequences. For each patient and control, public and private clones were evaluated among the 100 most prevalent clones. Susac-specific clones were defined as absent from healthy and MS cohorts, 1052 published viral clones and other ImmuneACCESS disease sequences. Starting from the raw public reads, TCRdb applied fastp trimming at Q25, assembled clones with MiXCR and retained in-frame beta chains. Rows are unified per CDR3 protein, each entry keeping the most common DNA and genes. These V and J calls originate from TCRdb's pipeline instead of the authors' own analysis. The sample table records fewer than 65,000 distinct CDR3 sequences; around nine tenths of these occur just once. Roughly 0.2% of the sample is in the top ten clones.

With respect to this clonotype: Which antigen it targets is not known. The sample holds no much larger clone one base away, and base qualities are not on file.

The source of this sequence is a human donor in good health. The sequenced sample was CD8+ T cells from PBMCs. The chain is assembled from TRBV30 and TRBJ1-5, with the D gene not confidently named. The CDR3 in this case is CASGGDNSNQPQHF. The nucleotides are TGTGCCTCCGGCGGTGATAATAGCAATCAGCCCCAGCATTTT.